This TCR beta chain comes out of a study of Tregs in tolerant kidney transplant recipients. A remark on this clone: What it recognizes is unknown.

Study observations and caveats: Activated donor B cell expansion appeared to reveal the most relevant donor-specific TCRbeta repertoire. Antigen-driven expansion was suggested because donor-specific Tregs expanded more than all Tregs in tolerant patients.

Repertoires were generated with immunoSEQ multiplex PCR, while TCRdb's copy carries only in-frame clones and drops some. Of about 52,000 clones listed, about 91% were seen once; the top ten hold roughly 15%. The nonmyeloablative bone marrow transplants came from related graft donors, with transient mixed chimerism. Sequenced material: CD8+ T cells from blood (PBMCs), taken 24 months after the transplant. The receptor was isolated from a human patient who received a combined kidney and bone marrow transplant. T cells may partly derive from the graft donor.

CDR3 loop: CASNPGSAPGEQFF. The DNA for the CDR3 is TGTGCCAGCAACCCAGGGTCAGCCCCGGGTGAGCAGTTCTTC. The V call is TRBV7-9, the J call TRBJ2-1; weak D call: TRBD1 (5 bases). The CDR3 has 14 residues. Deletions cut 7 bases from V and 9 bases from J, with 19 bases between. Germline assignment: CDR1 SEHNR and CDR2 FQNEAQ (reference sequence).